This T cell receptor beta chain was profiled in a study of early T cells in non-severe SARS-CoV-2 infection. TCRdb fed the 5' RACE reads into MiXCR, producing one record per CDR3 protein. The profile shows about 29,000 distinct CDR3 sequences, more than 3.5% of them singletons. CDR1 and CDR2 (germline): SGDLS, YYNGEE. Trimming shortened V by 4 bases and J by 0 bases, and 15 bases separated the two germline ends. The CDR3 length is 16 residues. The table lists this clonotype with many counts. The chain recombines TRBV9 with TRBJ2-3; D may correspond to TRBD1 or TRBD2 (6 bases each). This TCR was sampled from an adult who was a healthcare worker with PCR-confirmed SARS-CoV-2 infection or an uninfected control (not recorded which). Input material: whole blood. CDR3 residues: CASSPNPGASTDTQYF. DNA for the CDR3: TGTGCCAGCAGCCCCAACCCGGGGGCTAGCACAGATACGCAGTATTTT.